Each of the 26 T cell receptor beta chains below was sequenced from the same sample in a study of T-cell reconstitution after alpha-beta-depleted transplantation in children. Using unique molecular identifiers, the investigators prepared the TCRbeta library. MiXCR, run by TCRdb on the PCR reads, gives a single entry per CDR3 protein. The data hold 450,000 to 600,000 distinct CDR3 sequences, with approximately 30% observed a single time. The starting material was PBMCs from the stem cell graft donor, obtained from the stem cell graft. The receptor source for this set is a human donor who donated a stem cell graft to a child with aplastic anemia.

This clonotype has more than one count but fewer than ten. This chain links TRBV10-3 with TRBJ1-2; D is possibly TRBD1 (5 bases). Germline CDR1 is ENHRY and CDR2 is SYGVKD. This CDR3 contains 14 residues. The germline V and J ends were trimmed by 11 bases and 1 base, with 17 bases remaining between them. Written as DNA, the CDR3 is TGTGCCGCCGCCCAGGGTCCGGGTAACTATGGCTACACCTTC. This encodes CAAAQGPGNYGYTF.

This chain uses TRBV6-4 with TRBJ2-2; 7 nucleotides align to TRBD1. Germline V lookup: CDR1 MRHNA, CDR2 SNTAGT. The J segment lost 5 bases and the V segment lost 2 bases, leaving 8 bases of the junction unmatched. This CDR3 spans 16 amino acids. The CDR3 is CASSDGQGVWTGELFF. The CDR3 bases are TGTGCCAGCAGTGACGGGCAGGGGGTCTGGACCGGGGAGCTGTTTTTT.

This rearrangement joins TRBV11-2 to TRBJ1-6; TRBD1 might be the D (5 bases). The CDR3 is 18 amino acids. Trimming took off 2 bases at V and 5 bases at J, with 19 bases between the two ends. The germline V gene has CDR1 SGHAT and CDR2 FQNNGV. CDR3 nucleotide sequence: TGTGCCAGCAGCTTACCCCCCCTTCGAGACAGAGATAATTCACCCCTCCACTTT. Amino acid sequence: CASSLPPLRDRDNSPLHF.

The chain carries TRBV20-1 and TRBJ2-1; 11 nucleotides line up with TRBD2. CDR3 length equals 13 residues. Germline assignment: CDR1 DFQATT and CDR2 SNEGSKA (reference sequence). J gave up 6 bases and V 4 bases, and 2 bases lay outside the gene matches. DNA of the CDR3: TGCAGTGCTACTAGCGGGAGGCTCAATGAGCAGTTCTTC. Its protein product is CSATSGRLNEQFF.

This clonotype was detected only a few times. V usage is TRBV5-1 and J usage is TRBJ1-5; the D is unclear. From germline, CDR1 is SGHRS and CDR2 YFSETQ. The CDR3 loop spans 16 amino acids. V lost 2 bases and J lost 1, with 13 bases in between. CDR3 nucleotides: TGCGCCAGCAGCTTTAACGGAGGAGTGAGCAATCAGCCCCAGCATTTT. Translated, it gives CASSFNGGVSNQPQHF.

The V gene is TRBV27, the J gene TRBJ2-7, with 7 bases aligning to TRBD1. Germline loops: CDR1 MNHEY, CDR2 SMNVEV (reference sequence). The CDR3 is 14 amino acids. With 6 bases clipped from V and 3 bases from J, the junction kept 8 bases outside the gene matches. CDR3 protein: CASSLGQPHYEQYF. The CDR3 nucleotides read TGTGCCAGCAGCCTGGGACAGCCCCACTACGAGCAGTACTTC.

V and J are TRBV19 and TRBJ2-5; D possibly corresponds to TRBD1 (6 bases). V lost 4 bases and J lost 7, with 19 bases in between. The CDR3 contains 15 residues. The germline gives CDR1 LNHDA, CDR2 SQIVND (reference sequence). As DNA, the CDR3 is TGTGCCAGTAGTACAATCGACAGGTCAATAGGGACCCAGTACTTC. It specifies CASSTIDRSIGTQYF.

A few counts support this clonotype. The J gene is TRBJ1-1, the V gene TRBV24-1; D uncertain. V was shortened by 5 bases and J by 8 bases, with 11 bases between the two germline ends. CDR1 and CDR2 from the germline V gene are KGHDR and SFDVKD. CDR3 length: 12 residues. The CDR3 DNA follows: TGTGCCACCAGTGGGGCGGACGAGGAAGCTTTCTTT. Its protein is CATSGADEEAFF.

In this sample, this clonotype turned up a few times. The genes are TRBV12-3 or TRBV12-4 and TRBJ2-3, with D perhaps matching TRBD2 (5 bases). The CDR3 sequence is 12 residues long. The V end was cut by 6 bases, the J end by 3 bases, with 7 bases between. Written as DNA, the CDR3 is TGTGCCAGCAGACGACTAACAGATACGCAGTATTTT. Translating it yields CASRRLTDTQYF.

The chain combines TRBV29-1 with TRBJ2-2; D possibly uses TRBD1 or TRBD2 (5 bases each). V was shortened by 3 bases and J by 15 bases, with 14 bases between the two germline ends. CDR3 length: 11 residues. CDR1 and CDR2 from the germline V gene are SQVTM and ANQGSEA. This CDR3 reads CSVDMAGTVFF. CDR3 nucleotide sequence: TGCAGCGTTGACATGGCAGGGACGGTGTTTTTT.

V usage is TRBV6-1 and J usage is TRBJ2-2; tentatively, D is TRBD2 (5 bases). Germline CDR1 reads MNHNS; CDR2 reads SASEGT. The CDR3 spans 14 residues. The V end was cut by 6 bases, the J end by 3 bases, with 11 bases between. The CDR3 DNA reads TGTGCCAGCAGGAAGTCCGGGGACACCGGGGAGCTGTTTTTT. As protein: CASRKSGDTGELFF.

V is TRBV10-3 and J is TRBJ2-2, with D possibly being TRBD1 (5 bases). The CDR3 runs to 15 residues. V was cut by 10 bases and J by 7 bases, with 22 bases left in between. Germline V lookup: CDR1 ENHRY, CDR2 SYGVKD. The CDR3 loop reads CATRAESLYIGELFF. CDR3 coding DNA: TGTGCCACCAGGGCCGAATCGCTTTACATCGGGGAGCTGTTTTTT.

The chain has TRBV4-3 and TRBJ2-1; 7 bases map to TRBD2. This CDR3 comprises 16 residues. Germline CDR1 LGHNA, CDR2 YSLEER. J lost 3 bases, V lost 6 bases, and 11 bases had no gene match. CDR3 region: CASSLERDPLYNEQFF. CDR3 coding DNA: TGCGCCAGCAGTCTAGAGCGGGACCCACTCTACAATGAGCAGTTCTTC.

The chain carries TRBV3-1 and TRBJ2-5; D gene ambiguous. This CDR3 region has 13 residues. Per germline, CDR1 LGHDT and CDR2 YNNKEL (reference sequence). The V end was cut by 2 bases, the J end by 4 bases, with 8 bases between. The CDR3, as DNA: TGTGCCAGCAGCCAACTAGAAGGAGAGACCCAGTACTTC. It codes for CASSQLEGETQYF.

This clonotype was found a few times. The V and J genes are TRBV4-3 and TRBJ2-1, with 10 nucleotides matching TRBD1. V dropped 6 bases and J dropped 8; count of bases not matched to a gene: 10. CDR1 and CDR2 from the germline V gene are LGHNA and YSLEER. The CDR3 runs to 15 residues. The CDR3 bases are TGCGCCAGCAGTCGTAGACAGGGGGCTACAGATGAGCAGTTCTTC. Its protein product is CASSRRQGATDEQFF.

The chain combines TRBV30 with TRBJ2-1; 9 positions agree with TRBD2. With 3 bases clipped from V and 7 bases from J, the junction kept 7 bases outside the gene matches. Germline V lookup: CDR1 GTSNPN, CDR2 SVGIG (reference sequence). The CDR3 loop spans 14 amino acids. CDR3 sequence reads: CAWSASGTSNEQFF. The CDR3 nucleotides are TGTGCCTGGAGCGCTAGCGGGACTTCGAATGAGCAGTTCTTC.

This clonotype has only a few counts. V gene TRBV4-3 combines with J gene TRBJ2-1; TRBD2 matches 8 bases. With V trimmed by 0 bases and J by 0 bases, 4 bases remained unmatched. The CDR3 is made up of 17 amino acids. Germline CDR1 LGHNA, CDR2 YSLEER. CDR3 DNA sequence: TGCGCCAGCAGCCAAGATAGCGGGAAGAGCTCCTACAATGAGCAGTTCTTC. Its protein product is CASSQDSGKSSYNEQFF.

The chain is built from TRBV10-3 and TRBJ1-2; D is ambiguous. With 3 bases removed from V and 3 bases from J, the gap between germline ends came to 2 bases. The CDR3 length is 11 residues. Germline V CDR1 and CDR2: ENHRY, SYGVKD. CDR3 sequence reads: CAISDDYGYTF. CDR3 nucleotides: TGTGCCATCAGTGATGACTATGGCTACACCTTC.

The chain has TRBV5-4 and TRBJ2-2, with a tentative D call TRBD1 (6 bases). From germline, CDR1 is SGHNT and CDR2 YYREEE (reference sequence). The CDR3 length is 15 residues. Trimming shortened V by 5 bases and J by 0 bases, and 11 bases separated the two germline ends. The CDR3 reads CASRSGTSNTGELFF. In nucleotides, the CDR3 is TGTGCCAGCAGATCCGGGACATCGAACACCGGGGAGCTGTTTTTT.

This clonotype has only a few counts. This chain connects TRBV29-1 to TRBJ1-1, with 8 bases matching TRBD1. Germline CDR1 is SQVTM and CDR2 is ANQGSEA. V trimming: 4 bases; J trimming: 4 bases; junction bases outside the gene matches: 8. This CDR3 has 14 amino acids. The CDR3 loop reads CSVVRTGFTTEAFF. CDR3 nucleotide sequence: TGCAGCGTTGTCAGGACAGGGTTTACCACTGAAGCTTTCTTT. Together with reference TRBV29-1 and TRBJ1-1, the CDR3 gives the full variable domain: SAVISQKPSRDICQRGTSLTIQCQVDSQVTMMFWYRQQPGQSLTLIATANQGSEATYESGFVIDKFPISRPNLTFSTLTVSNMSPEDSSIYLCSVVRTGFTTEAFFGQGTRLTVV.

The chain has TRBV12-3 or TRBV12-4 and TRBJ2-1; 9 nucleotides line up with TRBD2. V lost 8 bases to trimming and J lost 8 bases; unmatched junction nucleotides: 7. The CDR3 sequence is 13 residues long. CDR3 in DNA: TGTGCCAGCGACAAGCGGGAGGCACATGAGCAGTTCTTC. It specifies CASDKREAHEQFF.

This clonotype was seen a single time. The chain links TRBV12-3 or TRBV12-4 to TRBJ1-5; D is unclear. CDR3 length equals 14 residues. Trimming shortened V by 1 base and J by 3 bases, and 7 bases separated the two germline ends. The CDR3: CASSLGTPNQPQHF. The DNA of the CDR3 is TGTGCCAGCAGTTTAGGAACACCCAATCAGCCCCAGCATTTT.

This clonotype turned up a few times. CDR3 coding DNA: TGCGCCAGCAGTGAGACTAGCCCAAAATCGGGTGAGCAGTTCTTC. This sequence encodes CASSETSPKSGEQFF. The chain recombines TRBV10-2 with TRBJ2-1, with D possibly matching TRBD2 (6 bases). V was cut by 2 bases and J by 9 bases, with 17 bases left in between. Looked up from germline, CDR1 is WSHSY and CDR2 is SAAADI. The CDR3 loop spans 15 amino acids.

In this sample, this clonotype turned up a few times. The chain links TRBV5-1 to TRBJ2-7; the match to TRBD1 covers 9 bases. V was clipped by 7 bases and J by 3 bases; unmatched bases: 8. Germline V gene sequence: CDR1 SGHRS, CDR2 YFSETQ. The CDR3 is 14 amino acids. The CDR3 loop is CASEDRTGVYEQYV. The CDR3 nucleotides are TGCGCCAGCGAGGATAGGACAGGGGTCTACGAGCAGTACGTC.

Of note for this clonotype: Relative to the germline gene, one junction end is altered; a read error may explain this. The rearrangement joins TRBV4-3 to TRBJ2-3; 9 bases match TRBD2. The CDR3 sequence is 15 residues long. The germline V gene encodes CDR1 LGHNA and CDR2 YSLEER. CDR3 DNA sequence: TGCGCCAGCAGCCAACGTAGCGGGAGTACAGATCCGCAGTATTTT. Translated: CASSQRSGSTDPQYF.

This clonotype was picked up a small number of times. The genes are TRBV7-2 and TRBJ2-3, with unresolved D. V lost 4 bases to trimming and J lost 2 bases, with 7 bases between them. Germline V gives CDR1 SGHTA, CDR2 FQGNSA. This CDR3 is 13 amino acids long. The CDR3 DNA is TGTGCCAGCAGCTCCTGGACCACAGATACGCAGTATTTT. Amino acid sequence: CASSSWTTDTQYF.